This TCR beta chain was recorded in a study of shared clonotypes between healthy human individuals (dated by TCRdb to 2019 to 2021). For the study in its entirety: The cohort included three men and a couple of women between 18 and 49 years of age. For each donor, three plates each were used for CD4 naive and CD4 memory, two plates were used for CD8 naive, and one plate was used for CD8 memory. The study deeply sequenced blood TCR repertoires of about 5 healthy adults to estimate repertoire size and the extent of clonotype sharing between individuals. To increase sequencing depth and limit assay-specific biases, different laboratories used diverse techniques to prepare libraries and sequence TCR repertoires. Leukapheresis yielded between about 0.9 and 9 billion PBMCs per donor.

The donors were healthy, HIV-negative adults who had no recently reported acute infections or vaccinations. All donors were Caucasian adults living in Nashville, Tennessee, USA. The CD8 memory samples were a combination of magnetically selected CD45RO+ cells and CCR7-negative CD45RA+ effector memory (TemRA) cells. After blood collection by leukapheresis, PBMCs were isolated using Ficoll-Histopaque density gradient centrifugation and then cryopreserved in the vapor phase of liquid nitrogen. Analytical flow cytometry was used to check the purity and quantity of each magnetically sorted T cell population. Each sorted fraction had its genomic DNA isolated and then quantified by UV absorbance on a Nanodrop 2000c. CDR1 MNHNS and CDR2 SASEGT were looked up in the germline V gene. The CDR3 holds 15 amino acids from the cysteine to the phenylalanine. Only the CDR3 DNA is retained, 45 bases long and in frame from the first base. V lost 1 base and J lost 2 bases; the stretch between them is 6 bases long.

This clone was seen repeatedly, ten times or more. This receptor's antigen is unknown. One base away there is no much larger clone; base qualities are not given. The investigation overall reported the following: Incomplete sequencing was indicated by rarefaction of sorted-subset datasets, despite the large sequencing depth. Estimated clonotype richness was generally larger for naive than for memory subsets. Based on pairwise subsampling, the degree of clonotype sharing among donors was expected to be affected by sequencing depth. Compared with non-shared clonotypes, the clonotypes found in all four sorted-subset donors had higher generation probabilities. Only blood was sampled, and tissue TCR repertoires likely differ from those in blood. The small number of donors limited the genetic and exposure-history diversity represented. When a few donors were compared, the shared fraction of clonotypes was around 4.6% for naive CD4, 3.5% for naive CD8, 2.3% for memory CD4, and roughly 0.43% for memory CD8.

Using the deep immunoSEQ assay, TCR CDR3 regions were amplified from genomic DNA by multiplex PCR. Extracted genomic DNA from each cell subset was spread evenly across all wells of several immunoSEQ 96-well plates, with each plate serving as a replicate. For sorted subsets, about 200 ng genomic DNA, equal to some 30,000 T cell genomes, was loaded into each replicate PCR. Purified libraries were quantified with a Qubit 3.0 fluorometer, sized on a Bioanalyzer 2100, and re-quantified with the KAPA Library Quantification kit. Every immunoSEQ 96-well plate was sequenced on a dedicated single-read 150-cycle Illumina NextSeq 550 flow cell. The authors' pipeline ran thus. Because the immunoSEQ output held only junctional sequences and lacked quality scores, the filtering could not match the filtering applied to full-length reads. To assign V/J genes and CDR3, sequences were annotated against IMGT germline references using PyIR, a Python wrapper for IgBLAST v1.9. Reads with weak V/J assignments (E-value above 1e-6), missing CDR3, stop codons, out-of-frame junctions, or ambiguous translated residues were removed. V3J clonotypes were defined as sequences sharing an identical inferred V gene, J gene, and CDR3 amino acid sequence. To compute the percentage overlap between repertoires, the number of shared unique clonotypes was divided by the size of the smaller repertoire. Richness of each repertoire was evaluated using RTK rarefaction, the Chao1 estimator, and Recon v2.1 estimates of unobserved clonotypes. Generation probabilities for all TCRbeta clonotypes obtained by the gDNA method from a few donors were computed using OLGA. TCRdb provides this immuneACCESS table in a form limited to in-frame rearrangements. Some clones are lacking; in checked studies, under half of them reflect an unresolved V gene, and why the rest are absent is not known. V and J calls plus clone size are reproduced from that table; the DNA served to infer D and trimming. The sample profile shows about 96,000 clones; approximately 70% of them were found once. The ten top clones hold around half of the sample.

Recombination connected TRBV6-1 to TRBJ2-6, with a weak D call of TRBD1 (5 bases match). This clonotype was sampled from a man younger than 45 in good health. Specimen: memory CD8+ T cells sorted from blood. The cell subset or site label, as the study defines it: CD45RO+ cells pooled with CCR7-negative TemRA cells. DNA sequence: TGTGCCAGCAGTGAAGAAGGGGCTGGGGCCAACGTCCTGACTTTC. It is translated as CASSEEGAGANVLTF.